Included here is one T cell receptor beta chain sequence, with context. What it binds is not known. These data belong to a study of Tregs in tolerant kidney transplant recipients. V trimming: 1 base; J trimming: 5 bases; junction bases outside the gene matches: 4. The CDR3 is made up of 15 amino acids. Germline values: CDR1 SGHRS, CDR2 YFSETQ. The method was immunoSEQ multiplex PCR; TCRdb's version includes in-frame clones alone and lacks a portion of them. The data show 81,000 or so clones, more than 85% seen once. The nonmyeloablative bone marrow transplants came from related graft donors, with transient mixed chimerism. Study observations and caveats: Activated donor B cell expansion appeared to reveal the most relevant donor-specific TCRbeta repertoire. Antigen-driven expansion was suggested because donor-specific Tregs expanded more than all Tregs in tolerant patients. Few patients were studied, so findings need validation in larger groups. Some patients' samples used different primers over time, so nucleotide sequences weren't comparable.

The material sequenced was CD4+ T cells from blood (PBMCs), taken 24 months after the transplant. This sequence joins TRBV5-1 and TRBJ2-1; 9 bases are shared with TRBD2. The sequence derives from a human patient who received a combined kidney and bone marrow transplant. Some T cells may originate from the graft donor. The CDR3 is CASSLKIAGDNEQFF. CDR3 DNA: TGCGCCAGCAGCTTGAAAATAGCGGGGGACAATGAGCAGTTCTTC.